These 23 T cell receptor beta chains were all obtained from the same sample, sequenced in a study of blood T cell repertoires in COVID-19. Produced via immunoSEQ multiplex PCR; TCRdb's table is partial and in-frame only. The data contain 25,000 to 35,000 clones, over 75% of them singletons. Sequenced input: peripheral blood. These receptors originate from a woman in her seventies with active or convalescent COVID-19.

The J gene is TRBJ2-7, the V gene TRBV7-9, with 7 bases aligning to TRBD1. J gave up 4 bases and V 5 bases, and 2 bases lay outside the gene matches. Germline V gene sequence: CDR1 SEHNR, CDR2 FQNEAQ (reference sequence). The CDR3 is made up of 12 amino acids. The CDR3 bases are TGTGCCAGCAGCGTACAGGGGTACGAGCAGTACTTC. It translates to CASSVQGYEQYF.

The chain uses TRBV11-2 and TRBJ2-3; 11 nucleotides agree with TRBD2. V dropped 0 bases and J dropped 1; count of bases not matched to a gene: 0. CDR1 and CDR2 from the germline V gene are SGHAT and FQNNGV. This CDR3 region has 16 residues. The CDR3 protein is CASSLELAGGTDTQYF. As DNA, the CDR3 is TGTGCCAGCAGCTTAGAACTAGCGGGGGGCACAGATACGCAGTATTTT.

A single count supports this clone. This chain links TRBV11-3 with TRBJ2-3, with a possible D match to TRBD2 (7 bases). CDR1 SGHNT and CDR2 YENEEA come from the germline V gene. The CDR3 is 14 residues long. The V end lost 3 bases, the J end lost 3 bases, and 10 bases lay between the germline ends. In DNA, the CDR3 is TGTGCCAGCAGCTTGGGGGGGCAGACAGATACGCAGTATTTT. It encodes CASSLGGQTDTQYF.

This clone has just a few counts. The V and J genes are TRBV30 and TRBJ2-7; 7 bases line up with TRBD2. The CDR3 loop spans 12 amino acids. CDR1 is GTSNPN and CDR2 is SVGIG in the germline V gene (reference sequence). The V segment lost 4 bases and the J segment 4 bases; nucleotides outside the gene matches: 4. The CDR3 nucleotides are TGTGCCTGGAAAGCGGGGATATACGAGCAGTACTTC. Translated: CAWKAGIYEQYF.

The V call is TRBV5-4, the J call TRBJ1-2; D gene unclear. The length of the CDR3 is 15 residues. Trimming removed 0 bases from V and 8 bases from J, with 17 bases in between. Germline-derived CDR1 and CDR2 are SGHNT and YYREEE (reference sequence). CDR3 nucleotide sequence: TGTGCCAGCAGCTTGGGGCAGATTAACTATGGGGGCTACACCTTC. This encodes CASSLGQINYGGYTF.

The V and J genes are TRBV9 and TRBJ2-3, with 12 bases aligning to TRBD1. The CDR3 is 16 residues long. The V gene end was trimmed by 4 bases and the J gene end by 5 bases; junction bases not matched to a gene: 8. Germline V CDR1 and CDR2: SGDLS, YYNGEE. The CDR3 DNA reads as TGTGCCAGCAGCAAAGGGGACAGGGGGCTCAGAGATACGCAGTATTTT. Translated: CASSKGDRGLRDTQYF. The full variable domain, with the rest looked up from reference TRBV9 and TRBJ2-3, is DSGVTQTPKHLITATGQRVTLRCSPRSGDLSVYWYQQSLDQGLQFLIQYYNGEERAKGNILERFSAQQFPDLHSELNLSSLELGDSALYFCASSKGDRGLRDTQYFGPGTRLTVL.

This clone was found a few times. CDR3 in amino acids: CASSLGDRDEQYF. For the CDR3, the DNA is TGCGCCAGCAGCTTGGGGGACAGGGACGAGCAGTACTTC. This chain connects TRBV5-1 to TRBJ2-7, with TRBD1 identical over 9 bases. This CDR3 contains 13 residues. V shed 0 bases, J shed 5 bases, and the junction held 0 bases outside the gene matches. CDR1 and CDR2 (germline): SGHRS, YFSETQ.

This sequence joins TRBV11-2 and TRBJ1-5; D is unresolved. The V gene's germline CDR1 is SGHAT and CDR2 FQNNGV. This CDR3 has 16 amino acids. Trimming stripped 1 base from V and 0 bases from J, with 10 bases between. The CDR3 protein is CASSLGNQISNQPQHF. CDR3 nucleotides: TGTGCCAGCAGCTTAGGAAATCAGATTAGCAATCAGCCCCAGCATTTT. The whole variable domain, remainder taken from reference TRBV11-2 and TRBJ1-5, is EAGVAQSPRYKIIEKRQSVAFWCNPISGHATLYWYQQILGQGPKLLIQFQNNGVVDDSQLPKDRFSAERLKGVDSTLKIQPAKLEDSAVYLCASSLGNQISNQPQHFGDGTRLSIL.

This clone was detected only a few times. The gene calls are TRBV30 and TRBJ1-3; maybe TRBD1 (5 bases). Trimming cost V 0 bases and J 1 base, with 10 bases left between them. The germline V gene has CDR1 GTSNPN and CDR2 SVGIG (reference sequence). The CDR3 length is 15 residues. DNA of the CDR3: TGTGCCTGGAGTGTGGGGCGCGTTTCTGGAAACACCATATATTTT. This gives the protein CAWSVGRVSGNTIYF. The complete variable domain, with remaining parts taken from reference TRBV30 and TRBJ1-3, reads SQTIHQWPATLVQPVGSPLSLECTVEGTSNPNLYWYRQAAGRGLQLLFYSVGIGQISSEVPQNLSASRPQDRQFILSSKKLLLSDSGFYLCAWSVGRVSGNTIYFGEGSWLTVV.

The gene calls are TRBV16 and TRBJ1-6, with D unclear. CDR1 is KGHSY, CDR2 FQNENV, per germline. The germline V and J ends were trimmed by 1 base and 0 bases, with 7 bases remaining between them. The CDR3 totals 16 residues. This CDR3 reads CASSQLGSSYNSPLHF. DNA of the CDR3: TGTGCCAGCAGCCAATTGGGGAGCTCCTATAATTCACCCCTCCACTTT.

CDR3 region: CASSRGGTYEQYF. The CDR3 DNA follows: TGTGCCAGCAGCCGCGGGGGAACCTACGAGCAGTACTTC. J is TRBJ2-7 and V is TRBV3-1 (or the pseudogene TRBV3-2); 7 bases are a match to TRBD2. CDR1 and CDR2 (germline): LGHDT, YNNKEL (reference sequence). The trim removed 4 bases at V and 2 bases at J, leaving 2 bases unmatched. The CDR3 has 13 residues.

The CDR3 region has the DNA TGTGCCAGCAGTGAACACAGGGCCCCATCTAATGAAAAACTGTTTTTT. Its translation is CASSEHRAPSNEKLFF. V and J are TRBV2 and TRBJ1-4, with a weak D call TRBD1 (6 bases). Germline loops: CDR1 SNHLY, CDR2 FYNNEI. Trimming pared 2 bases from V and 3 bases from J, leaving 13 bases between. CDR3 size: 16 residues.

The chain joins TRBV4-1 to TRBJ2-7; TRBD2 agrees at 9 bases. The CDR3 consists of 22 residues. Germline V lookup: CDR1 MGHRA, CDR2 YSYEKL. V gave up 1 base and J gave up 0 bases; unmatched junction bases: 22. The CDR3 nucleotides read TGCGCCAGCAGCCAAGCCAAGCACAGAGGGCTAGCGGGGCCTAGAAGCTCCTACGAGCAGTACTTC. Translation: CASSQAKHRGLAGPRSSYEQYF.

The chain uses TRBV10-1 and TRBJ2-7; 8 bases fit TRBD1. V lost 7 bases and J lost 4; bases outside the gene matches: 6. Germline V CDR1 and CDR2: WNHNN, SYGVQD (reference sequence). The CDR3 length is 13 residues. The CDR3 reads CASNDDRGYEQYF. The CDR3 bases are TGCGCCAGCAACGATGACAGGGGTTACGAGCAGTACTTC.

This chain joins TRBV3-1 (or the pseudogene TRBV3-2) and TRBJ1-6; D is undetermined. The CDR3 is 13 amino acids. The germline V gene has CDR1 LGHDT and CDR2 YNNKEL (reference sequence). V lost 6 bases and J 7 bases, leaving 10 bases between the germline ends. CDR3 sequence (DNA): TGTGCCAGCAGGTCGACACAAAATTCACCCCTCCACTTT. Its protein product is CASRSTQNSPLHF.

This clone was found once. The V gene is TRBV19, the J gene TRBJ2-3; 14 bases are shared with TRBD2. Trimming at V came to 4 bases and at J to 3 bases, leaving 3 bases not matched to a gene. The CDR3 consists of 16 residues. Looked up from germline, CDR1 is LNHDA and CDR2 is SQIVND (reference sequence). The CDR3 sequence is CASSRTSGGTTDTQYF. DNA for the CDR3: TGTGCCAGTAGTAGGACTAGCGGGGGGACTACAGATACGCAGTATTTT.

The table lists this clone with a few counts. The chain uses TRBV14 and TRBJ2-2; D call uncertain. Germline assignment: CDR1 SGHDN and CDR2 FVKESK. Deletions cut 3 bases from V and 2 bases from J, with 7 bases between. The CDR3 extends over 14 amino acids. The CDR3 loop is CASSQKANTGELFF. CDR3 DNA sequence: TGTGCCAGCAGCCAGAAAGCCAACACCGGGGAGCTGTTTTTT.

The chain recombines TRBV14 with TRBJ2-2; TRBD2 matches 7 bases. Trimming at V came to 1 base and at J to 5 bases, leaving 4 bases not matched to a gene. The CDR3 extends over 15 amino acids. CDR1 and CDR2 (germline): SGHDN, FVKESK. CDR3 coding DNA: TGTGCCAGCAGCCAAGTTACTAGCGTGACCGGGGAGCTGTTTTTT. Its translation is CASSQVTSVTGELFF.

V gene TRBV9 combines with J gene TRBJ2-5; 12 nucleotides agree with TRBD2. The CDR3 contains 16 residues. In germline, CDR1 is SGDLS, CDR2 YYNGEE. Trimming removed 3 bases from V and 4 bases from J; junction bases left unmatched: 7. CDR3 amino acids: CASSARLAGVGETQYF. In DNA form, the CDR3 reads TGTGCCAGCAGCGCCCGACTAGCGGGAGTAGGAGAGACCCAGTACTTC.

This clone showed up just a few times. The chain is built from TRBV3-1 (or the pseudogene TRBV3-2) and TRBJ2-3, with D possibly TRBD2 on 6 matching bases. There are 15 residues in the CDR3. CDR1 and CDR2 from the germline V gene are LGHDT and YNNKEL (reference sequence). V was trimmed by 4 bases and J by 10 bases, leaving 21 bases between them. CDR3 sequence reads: CASSRGEVRGVSQYF. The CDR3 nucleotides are TGTGCCAGCAGCCGGGGGGAGGTCCGAGGGGTTTCGCAGTATTTT.

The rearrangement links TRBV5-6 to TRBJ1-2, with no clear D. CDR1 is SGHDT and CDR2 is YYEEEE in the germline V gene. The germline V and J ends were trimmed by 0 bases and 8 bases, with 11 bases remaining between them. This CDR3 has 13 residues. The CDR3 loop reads CASSLVSSEGYTF. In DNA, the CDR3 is TGTGCCAGCAGCTTGGTTTCCAGCGAAGGCTACACCTTC.

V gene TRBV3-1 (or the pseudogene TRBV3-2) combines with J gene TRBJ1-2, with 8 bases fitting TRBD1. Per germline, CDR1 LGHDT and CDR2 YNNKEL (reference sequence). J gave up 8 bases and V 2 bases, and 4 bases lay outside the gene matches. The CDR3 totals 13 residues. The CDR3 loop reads CASSQPGTGGYTF. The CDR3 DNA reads TGTGCCAGCAGCCAACCCGGGACAGGAGGCTACACCTTC.

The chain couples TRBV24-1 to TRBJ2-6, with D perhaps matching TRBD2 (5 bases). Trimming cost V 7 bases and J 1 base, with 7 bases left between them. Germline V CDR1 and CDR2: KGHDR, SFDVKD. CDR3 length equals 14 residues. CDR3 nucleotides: TGTGCCACCAGCTCGGGATCTGGGGCCAACGTCCTGACTTTC. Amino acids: CATSSGSGANVLTF.